This is a list of T cell receptor beta chains from one sample in a study of tumor-infiltrating lymphocytes in primary liver carcinoma. TCRdb re-called the multiplex PCR reads through MiXCR, storing one row per CDR3 protein. Here the sample spans about 330,000 distinct CDR3 sequences, about two thirds being singletons. Sequenced sample: peripheral blood. The receptors shown here come from a man between 40 and 49 years old with primary liver carcinoma and hepatitis B virus infection. Each CDR3 is given with its conserved first and last residue. Fields, in order: D gene, clone size, J gene, V gene, CDR3 DNA, CDR3 protein. D genes are given only for firm matches. Part of the rows lack a size; the others show once, few, many or a class for expanded clones.

TRBD2 | . | TRBJ2-7 | TRBV11-2 | TGTGCCAGCTGCCCAAGACTAGCGGGAACCTACGAGCAGTATTTC | CASCPRLAGTYEQYF
. | many | TRBJ2-5 | TRBV11-3 | TGTGCCAGCAGTCCACCCGGGAAGACAACCCAGTACTTC | CASSPPGKTTQYF
. | . | TRBJ2-2 | TRBV11-2 | TGTGCCAGCAGCCGAATACATGGGGCTGGGGGGCTGTTTTTT | CASSRIHGAGGLFF
. | . | TRBJ2-7 | TRBV6-5 | TGTGCCAGCAAAGCCAACGGACAGTACTCCTACGGGCAGTACTTC | CASKANGQYSYGQYF
. | once | TRBJ1-1 | TRBV28 | TGTGCCAGCAGTTTAGGGGAATTGAGGAACACTGAAGCTTTCTTT | CASSLGELRNTEAFF
. | . | TRBJ2-7 | TRBV29-1 | TGCAGCGTTGGTGCGACCGGCACAGGGCCCTACGAGCAGTACTTC | CSVGATGTGPYEQYF
. | . | TRBJ1-1 | TRBV29-1 | TGCAGTGGCATGACAGGAATCTCTGAAGCTTTCTTT | CSGMTGISEAFF
. | many | TRBJ1-1 | TRBV6-6 | TGTGCCAGCAGCAACTTGGGACACAAGCGGGAGGTGAACACTGAAGCTTTCTTT | CASSNLGHKREVNTEAFF
. | . | TRBJ2-3 | TRBV10-3 | TGTGCCATCAATGAGTCGACAGGCACAGATACGCAGTATTTT | CAINESTGTDTQYF
TRBD2 | . | TRBJ2-3 | TRBV30 | TGTGCCTGGACTCGGGGGACTAAGGGGTGGAGGGATACGCAGTATTTT | CAWTRGTKGWRDTQYF
. | . | TRBJ2-7 | TRBV11-2 | TGTGCCAGCAGTTTCCTAGACATAACCTACGAGCAGTACTTC | CASSFLDITYEQYF
TRBD2 | . | TRBJ2-7 | TRBV11-2 | TGTGCCAGCAGCTTGGAGCGGGATTCTGGTCACGAACAGTGCTTC | CASSLERDSGHEQCF
. | . | TRBJ2-3 | TRBV29-1 | TGCAGCGGACTAGTGGGATTGGGCATAGATACGCAGTATTTT | CSGLVGLGIDTQYF
. | . | TRBJ1-2 | TRBV5-5 | TGTGTCAGCAGCAAAGACAGGTCCGGCTACACCTTC | CVSSKDRSGYTF
. | many | TRBJ2-6 | TRBV6-2/TRBV6-3 | TGTGCCATCGAATCGGGGTACGGGGCCAACGTCCTGACTTTC | CAIESGYGANVLTF
. | . | TRBJ2-3 | TRBV6-2/TRBV6-3 | TGTGCCAGCAGCCCGAGACTAGGGGCAGATGCGCAGTTTTTT | CASSPRLGADAQFF
TRBD2 | few | TRBJ2-3 | TRBV29-1 | TGCAGCGTTGACCATAGAGCGGGAGTGGCAGATACGCAGTATTTT | CSVDHRAGVADTQYF
TRBD2 | . | TRBJ2-5 | TRBV5-1 | TGCGCCAGCAGCTTTCAAGGACTAGCGTTAGAAGAGACCCAGTACTTC | CASSFQGLALEETQYF
TRBD2 | . | TRBJ2-1 | TRBV11-2 | TGTGCCAGCAACTTAGTAGTTAGCGGGAGCTCCTACAATGAGCAGTTCTTC | CASNLVVSGSSYNEQFF
TRBD2 | many | TRBJ2-7 | TRBV12-3/TRBV12-4 | TGTGCCAGCACAGCGGGAGGCAGTGTGCAGTACTTC | CASTAGGSVQYF
. | . | TRBJ2-2 | TRBV28 | TGTGCCAGCAGTCAGGACCCCCGGAGGACCGGGGAGCTGTTTTTT | CASSQDPRRTGELFF
. | many | TRBJ1-1 | TRBV6-6 | TGTGCCAGCAGACGGGCCCTCGCGGGGGCGAACACTGAAGCTTTCTTT | CASRRALAGANTEAFF
. | few | TRBJ2-3 | TRBV7-9 | TGTGCCAGCAGCTTAGACCCGGCGGGAACAGATACGCAGTATTTT | CASSLDPAGTDTQYF
. | . | TRBJ2-7 | TRBV7-8 | TGTGCCAGCAGCTTAATCGGAGGGGTTTACGAGCAGTACTTC | CASSLIGGVYEQYF
. | . | TRBJ2-2 | TRBV5-1 | TGCGCCAGCCGTCCTTCAGGGATCCCCGGGGAGCTGTTTTTT | CASRPSGIPGELFF
TRBD1 | . | TRBJ1-5 | TRBV5-1 | TGCGCCAGCTGCACGGGACAGAATCAGCCCCAGCATTTT | CASCTGQNQPQHF
. | . | TRBJ2-5 | TRBV6-5 | TGTGCCACCAGTTACTCGACCGGACATGAGACCCAGTACTTC | CATSYSTGHETQYF
TRBD1 | few | TRBJ1-5 | TRBV6-1 | TGTGCCAGCAGTCCAAGGACAGGGGGTTCGAGCAATCAGCCCCAGCATTTT | CASSPRTGGSSNQPQHF
TRBD2 | once | TRBJ2-1 | TRBV4-1 | TGCGCCAGCAGCCAGAGTACTAGCGGGCAGGGTGAGCAGTTCTTC | CASSQSTSGQGEQFF
TRBD2 | . | TRBJ2-1 | TRBV11-1 | TGTGCCAGCAGCCCGGCCGGGAGGAGTAAGCAGTTCTTC | CASSPAGRSKQFF
. | . | TRBJ2-7 | TRBV11-2 | TGTGCCAGCAGTGGGCAGGGAGCCTACGGGCAATACTTC | CASSGQGAYGQYF
. | . | TRBJ2-1 | TRBV20-1 | TGCAGTGCTAAAGACAATGAGCAGTTCTTC | CSAKDNEQFF
TRBD1 | . | TRBJ1-4 | TRBV5-5 | TGTGCCAGCACCCCAGGGGGATCTAATGAAAAACTGTTTTTT | CASTPGGSNEKLFF
TRBD1 | . | TRBJ1-1 | TRBV10-3 | TGTGCCATCAATGGGACAGGGGGAAGCACTGAAGCTTTCTTT | CAINGTGGSTEAFF
. | . | TRBJ1-5 | TRBV28 | TGTGCCAGCAGTTTATTCCACTTGAGGCACCGCCGATATAGCAATCAGCCCCAGCATTTT | CASSLFHLRHRRYSNQPQHF
TRBD2 | once | TRBJ2-1 | TRBV10-3 | TGTGCCATCAGTGACGGGATTAGCGGGAGCTCCTACAATGAGCGGTTCTTC | CAISDGISGSSYNERFF
. | . | TRBJ1-2 | TRBV6-2/TRBV6-3 | TGTGCCAGCAGTTACTCGAGCAGGGGAAGGTATGGCTACACCTTC | CASSYSSRGRYGYTF
. | . | TRBJ2-1 | TRBV2 | TGTGCCAGCAGGTTGGCGGGCAATGAGCAGTTCTTC | CASRLAGNEQFF
TRBD2 | many | TRBJ2-1 | TRBV6-1 | TGTGCCAGCAGGTCTGTAGCGGGAGTTTACAATGAGCAGTTCTTC | CASRSVAGVYNEQFF
. | . | TRBJ1-1 | TRBV29-1 | TGTAGCGACGACGTGGGACGGTCGAACACTGAAGCTTTCTTT | CSDDVGRSNTEAFF